This T cell receptor (beta chain) was profiled in a study of tumor and adjacent non-tumor tissue in lung cancer. Notes on the study in general: Significantly higher TCR diversity was found in tumor than normal lung. Normal lung showed higher cumulative top 100 clone frequency than tumor.

The library came from three nested PCR rounds adapted from ARM-PCR protocols. TCRdb fed the multiplex PCR reads into MiXCR, producing one record per CDR3 protein. This sample carries 90,000 to 100,000 distinct CDR3 sequences, roughly 78% of them seen once, and the ten largest clones take less than 40%. Notes on this clonotype: Antigen specificity is unknown. This may be a read error: a much more frequent sequence differs by one nucleotide.

RNA was extracted from bulk tissue without any cell sorting. Distant lung tissue was collected more than 3 cm away from the tumor edge. The CDR3 extends over 16 amino acids. Germline V gene sequence: CDR1 MNHEY, CDR2 SVGAGI. The chain carries TRBV6-5 and TRBJ2-3, with D possibly being TRBD2 (6 bases). This clonotype originated in a man in his 60s with small cell lung cancer. Sequencing was carried out using distant non-tumor lung tissue. CDR3 bases: TGTACCAGCAGCTACCGCGGAGTAGCGGCTAGAGGTACGCAGTATTTT. Its protein is CTSSYRGVAARGTQYF.